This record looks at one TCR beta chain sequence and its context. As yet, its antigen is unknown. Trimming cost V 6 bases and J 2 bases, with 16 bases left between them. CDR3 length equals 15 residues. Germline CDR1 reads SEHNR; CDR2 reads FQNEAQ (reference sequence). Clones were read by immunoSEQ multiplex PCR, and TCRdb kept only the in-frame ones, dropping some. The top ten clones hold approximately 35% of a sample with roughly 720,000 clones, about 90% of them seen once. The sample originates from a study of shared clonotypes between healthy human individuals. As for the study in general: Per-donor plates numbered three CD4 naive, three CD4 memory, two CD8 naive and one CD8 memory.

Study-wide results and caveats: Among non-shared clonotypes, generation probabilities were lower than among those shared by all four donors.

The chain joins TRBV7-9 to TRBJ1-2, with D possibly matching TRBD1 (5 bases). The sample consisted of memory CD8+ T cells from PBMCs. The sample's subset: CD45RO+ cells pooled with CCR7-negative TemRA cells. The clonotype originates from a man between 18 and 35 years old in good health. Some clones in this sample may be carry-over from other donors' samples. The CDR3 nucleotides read TGTGCCAGCAGTCCTTCGACAGCTACGAACTATGGCTACACCTTC. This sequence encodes CASSPSTATNYGYTF.